This passage covers 26 T cell receptor beta chains from one sample sequenced in a study of beta chain features in type 1 diabetes. Investigators reverse transcribed all isolated RNA, so they sequenced expressed TCRB transcripts. TCRdb's copy holds only in-frame clones and misses some; the assay was immunoSEQ multiplex PCR. The table lists hundreds of thousands of clones, roughly a sixth of them singletons. The sequenced sample was naive CD4+ T cells from blood. The receptors originated from a man between 18 and 29 years old in good health.

This clone was seen a few times. The chain has TRBV9 and TRBJ2-1; TRBD2 aligns across 9 bases. Germline CDR1 SGDLS, CDR2 YYNGEE. The CDR3 has 17 residues. V lost 2 bases to trimming and J lost 4 bases; unmatched junction nucleotides: 10. This chain's CDR3 is CASSVRASGITYNEQFF. CDR3 coding DNA: TGTGCCAGCAGCGTCCGGGCTAGCGGGATTACTTACAATGAGCAGTTCTTC.

The rearrangement joins TRBV6-6 to TRBJ2-1; TRBD1 agrees at 9 bases. Germline-derived CDR1 and CDR2 are MNHNY and SVGAGI (reference sequence). This CDR3 has 14 amino acids. After removal of 2 bases from V and 9 bases from J, the junction contained 5 bases not matched to a gene. The DNA for the CDR3 is TGTGCCAGCAGTTACCGGGACAGGGAGGGTGAGCAGTTCTTC. It translates to CASSYRDREGEQFF.

This chain connects TRBV19 to TRBJ1-1, with 10 bases lining up with TRBD1. The CDR3 runs 14 residues. Trimming cost V 6 bases and J 4 bases; bases outside gene matches: 5. Germline-derived CDR1 and CDR2 are LNHDA and SQIVND (reference sequence). CDR3 protein: CASSPDRGFTEAFF. CDR3 in DNA: TGTGCCAGTAGCCCGGACAGGGGGTTCACTGAAGCTTTCTTT.

This clone was counted only a few times. The chain combines TRBV7-3 with TRBJ2-1; the D is unclear. In germline, CDR1 is SGHTA, CDR2 FQGTGA. V shed 1 base and J shed 0 bases, with 7 bases lying between them. The CDR3 has 15 amino acids. The DNA of the CDR3 is TGTGCCAGCAGCTTAAGGGGTAACTCCTACAATGAGCAGTTCTTC. Protein product: CASSLRGNSYNEQFF.

The J gene is TRBJ2-2, the V gene TRBV10-3, with D perhaps matching TRBD1 (6 bases). The germline gives CDR1 ENHRY, CDR2 SYGVKD. V gave up 6 bases and J gave up 0 bases, with 11 bases separating them. This CDR3 has 15 residues. The CDR3 bases are TGTGCCATCAGCGCCGGGACAACGAACACCGGGGAGCTGTTTTTT. It codes for CAISAGTTNTGELFF.

This clone was seen a few times. The chain couples TRBV4-3 to TRBJ2-1; D not certain. Germline values: CDR1 LGHNA, CDR2 YSLEER. CDR3 length: 16 amino acids. The ends were cut back, 2 bases at V and 0 bases at J, with 11 bases in the middle. The CDR3 region is CASSQRVTSSYNEQFF. DNA of the CDR3: TGCGCCAGCAGCCAACGAGTCACAAGCTCCTACAATGAGCAGTTCTTC.

The chain recombines TRBV7-3 with TRBJ2-1; the match to TRBD2 covers 8 bases. Germline V gives CDR1 SGHTA, CDR2 FQGTGA. The V gene end was trimmed by 10 bases and the J gene end by 7 bases; junction bases not matched to a gene: 12. This CDR3 contains 14 residues. In DNA, the CDR3 is TGTGCCACCAATAGCGGGAAAGGGGGTAATGAGCAGTTCTTC. Translation: CATNSGKGGNEQFF.

This clone was counted only a few times. The gene calls are TRBV25-1 and TRBJ1-1; 11 bases agree with TRBD1. After removal of 7 bases from V and 2 bases from J, the junction contained 3 bases not matched to a gene. Germline CDR1 reads MGHDK; CDR2 reads SYGVNS. CDR3 size: 14 residues. The CDR3 sequence: CASIGTGGNTEAFF. In DNA, the CDR3 is TGTGCCAGCATAGGGACAGGGGGTAACACTGAAGCTTTCTTT. The entire variable domain, with the rest obtained from reference TRBV25-1 and TRBJ1-1, is as follows: EADIYQTPRYLVIGTGKKITLECSQTMGHDKMYWYQQDPGMELHLIHYSYGVNSTEKGDLSSESTVSRIRTEHFPLTLESARPSHTSQYLCASIGTGGNTEAFFGQGTRLTVV.

CDR3 coding DNA: TGTGCCAGCAGTGGACAGGGGTGGAACTACGAGCAGTACTTC. It encodes CASSGQGWNYEQYF. The chain employs TRBV2 and TRBJ2-7; TRBD1 aligns across 8 bases. The CDR3 spans 14 residues. Germline loops: CDR1 SNHLY, CDR2 FYNNEI. Trimming at V came to 4 bases and at J to 3 bases, leaving 5 bases not matched to a gene. The full variable domain, with the rest looked up from reference TRBV2 and TRBJ2-7, is EPEVTQTPSHQVTQMGQEVILRCVPISNHLYFYWYRQILGQKVEFLVSFYNNEISEKSEIFDDQFSVERPDGSNFTLKIRSTKLEDSAMYFCASSGQGWNYEQYFGPGTRLTVT.

The chain couples TRBV6-6 to TRBJ2-5; D is perhaps TRBD2 (5 bases). This CDR3 is 13 amino acids long. Germline V lookup: CDR1 MNHNY, CDR2 SVGAGI (reference sequence). Between the trimmed V and J ends, which lost 5 bases and 5 bases, there was a span of 12 bases. In DNA form, the CDR3 reads TGTGCCAGCAGTATTCGGACTTTCGAGACCCAGTACTTC. It is translated as CASSIRTFETQYF.

This clone was seen many times. CDR3 protein: CASSAQGAANEKLFF. CDR3 in DNA: TGTGCCAGCAGCGCGCAGGGGGCAGCTAATGAAAAACTGTTTTTT. The V gene is TRBV7-9, the J gene TRBJ1-4; 8 nucleotides align to TRBD1. With 5 bases clipped from V and 3 bases from J, the junction kept 5 bases outside the gene matches. Germline-derived CDR1 and CDR2 are SEHNR and FQNEAQ (reference sequence). The CDR3 runs 15 residues. Full variable domain (rest looked up from reference TRBV7-9 and TRBJ1-4): DTGVSQNPRHKITKRGQNVTFRCDPISEHNRLYWYRQTLGQGPEFLTYFQNEAQLEKSRLLSDRFSAERPKGSFSTLEIQRTEQGDSAMYLCASSAQGAANEKLFFGSGTQLSVL.

The chain joins TRBV10-3 to TRBJ1-1, with D possibly TRBD1 on 5 matching bases. Germline CDR1 reads ENHRY; CDR2 reads SYGVKD. The CDR3 runs to 14 residues. Between the trimmed V and J ends, which lost 10 bases and 2 bases, there was a span of 17 bases. CDR3 region: CATRRGGLNTEAFF. CDR3 nucleotides: TGTGCCACACGGCGGGGGGGTCTAAACACTGAAGCTTTCTTT.

The V gene is TRBV5-4, the J gene TRBJ1-6; perhaps TRBD1 as D (5 bases). CDR3 length: 14 residues. The V end lost 1 base, the J end lost 8 bases, and 10 bases lay between the germline ends. Germline values: CDR1 SGHNT, CDR2 YYREEE (reference sequence). The CDR3 DNA is TGTGCCAGCAGCTTGCGTGACAGCCATTCACCCCTCCACTTT. Its protein is CASSLRDSHSPLHF.

As regards this clone: Germline is not matched at one junction end, which may reflect a read error. The chain combines TRBV5-1 with TRBJ2-5, with TRBD2 matching 10 bases. This CDR3 is built from 13 residues. The germline gives CDR1 SGHRS, CDR2 YFSETQ. The CDR3 DNA reads TGCGCCAGCAGCTTGGGGGTAGCGGGAGGACTGCACTTC. Amino acids: CASSLGVAGGLHF.

The chain is built from TRBV27 and TRBJ2-7; TRBD1 aligns across 9 bases. CDR1 is MNHEY, CDR2 SMNVEV, per germline (reference sequence). J gave up 2 bases and V 5 bases, and 10 bases lay outside the gene matches. The CDR3 covers 16 residues. CDR3 nucleotide sequence: TGTGCCAGCAGTCCGCGAGGGACAGGGCGGGCCTACGAGCAGTACTTC. Translating it yields CASSPRGTGRAYEQYF.

In its sample, this clone was seen a few times. V usage is TRBV9 and J usage is TRBJ1-2; D is perhaps TRBD1 (5 bases). Germline V lookup: CDR1 SGDLS, CDR2 YYNGEE. The CDR3 sequence is 15 residues long. The ends were cut back, 2 bases at V and 4 bases at J, with 15 bases in the middle. CDR3 bases: TGTGCCAGCAGCGTCCCCGGGAGGGGCCCCTATGGCTACACCTTC. It is translated as CASSVPGRGPYGYTF.

In this sample, this clone turned up a few times. The chain carries TRBV11-2 and TRBJ2-1; TRBD2 aligns across 8 bases. Trimming at V came to 6 bases and at J to 0 bases, leaving 10 bases not matched to a gene. Germline CDR1 reads SGHAT; CDR2 reads FQNNGV. This CDR3 has 17 residues. CDR3 in amino acids: CASSPGGTLSSYNEQFF. For the CDR3, the DNA is TGTGCCAGCAGTCCGGGGGGGACCCTAAGCTCCTACAATGAGCAGTTCTTC.

This clone was seen more than once but under ten times. The chain employs TRBV7-9 and TRBJ1-1; D remains unclear. Germline V gives CDR1 SEHNR, CDR2 FQNEAQ (reference sequence). Trimming pared 1 base from V and 2 bases from J, leaving 8 bases between. The CDR3 extends over 14 amino acids. CDR3 nucleotides: TGTGCCAGCAGCTTAGGAAACAGAAACACTGAAGCTTTCTTT. Encoded protein: CASSLGNRNTEAFF.

The rearrangement uses TRBV7-2 and TRBJ2-1, with D tentatively TRBD1 or TRBD2 (7 bases each). CDR3 length: 15 amino acids. Trimming cost V 4 bases and J 9 bases, with 19 bases left between them. CDR1 SGHTA and CDR2 FQGNSA come from the germline V gene. In DNA form, the CDR3 reads TGTGCCAGCAGCTCCCTGACAGGGAGGGGCGGTGAGCAGTTCTTC. Encoded protein: CASSSLTGRGGEQFF.

The chain is built from TRBV15 and TRBJ1-2, with unresolved D. The CDR3 totals 12 residues. Germline CDR1 and CDR2: LNHNV and YYDKDF (reference sequence). V was pared by 1 base and J by 4 bases, with 4 bases between. CDR3 sequence reads: CATSRASYGYTF. The DNA of the CDR3 is TGTGCCACCAGCAGAGCCTCCTATGGCTACACCTTC.

This sequence joins TRBV18 and TRBJ1-1; no definite D call. This CDR3 comprises 12 residues. Germline CDR1 KGHSH, CDR2 LQKENI. Trimming cost V 3 bases and J 1 base, with 3 bases left between them. DNA for the CDR3: TGTGCCAGCTCACCCTCGAACACTGAAGCTTTCTTT. Protein sequence: CASSPSNTEAFF.

This clone was observed a few times. As DNA, the CDR3 is TGTGCCAGCAGCGTAGGAGGGGATAGCAATCAGCCCCAGCATTTT. Protein product: CASSVGGDSNQPQHF. This chain uses TRBV9 with TRBJ1-5, with D possibly TRBD1 on 5 matching bases. The CDR3 consists of 15 residues. V was clipped by 0 bases and J by 0 bases, with 7 bases between them. In germline, CDR1 is SGDLS, CDR2 YYNGEE.

The chain couples TRBV27 to TRBJ1-6; 7 nucleotides match TRBD1. V trimming: 3 bases; J trimming: 3 bases; junction bases outside the gene matches: 5. Germline CDR1 MNHEY, CDR2 SMNVEV (reference sequence). CDR3 length: 16 amino acids. The chain's CDR3 is CASSFKGAVYNSPLHF. The CDR3 bases are TGTGCCAGCAGTTTTAAGGGGGCCGTCTATAATTCACCCCTCCACTTT.

This clone came up a few times. The genes are TRBV9 and TRBJ2-2; 10 bases line up with TRBD1. The CDR3 sequence is 15 residues long. The germline V gene has CDR1 SGDLS and CDR2 YYNGEE. CDR3 sequence (DNA): TGTGCGCGGGGACAGGGGCGGTTGAACACCGGGGAGCTGTTTTTT. Amino acids: CARGQGRLNTGELFF.

This clone appeared a few times. The chain is built from TRBV18 and TRBJ2-6; D call uncertain. Trimming shortened V by 10 bases and J by 0 bases, and 13 bases separated the two germline ends. CDR3 length: 15 amino acids. The germline gives CDR1 KGHSH, CDR2 LQKENI. The CDR3 sequence is CATEISTSGANVLTF. The CDR3 nucleotides are TGTGCCACCGAAATATCCACCTCTGGGGCCAACGTCCTGACTTTC.

This clone was detected a few times. Here the CDR3 DNA reads TGTGCCAGCAGTCTTGAATCGTCCTCCTACAATGAGCAGTTCTTC. This encodes CASSLESSSYNEQFF. The chain joins TRBV6-4 to TRBJ2-1; D is uncertain. Per the germline V gene, CDR1 is MRHNA and CDR2 is SNTAGT. Trimming left V 5 bases short and J 0 bases short, with 11 bases between. CDR3 length: 15 amino acids.